Sequencing of this T cell receptor beta chain was carried out in a study of cytomegalovirus exposure and HLA in healthy donors. Germline trimming cut 3 bases from V and 4 bases from J; bases unmatched to any gene: 7. Germline V gene sequence: CDR1 SGDLS, CDR2 YYNGEE. The CDR3 is made up of 15 amino acids. General study results and limits: Only CMV serostatus was available as immune exposure information.

The PCR ran on 60 Vbeta and 13 Jbeta primers. The data were produced by immunoSEQ multiplex PCR, yet TCRdb's version contains in-frame clones alone and is incomplete. Of 170,000 or so clones in the sample, approximately 82% were seen once. This clone was picked up a small number of times. What it binds is not known. This chain connects TRBV9 to TRBJ2-3, with 8 bases fitting TRBD2. What was sequenced was PBMCs. This sequence was found in a man between 50 and 59 years old in good health and CMV-seropositive. The CDR3 is CASSAMGLVADTQYF. CDR3 sequence (DNA): TGTGCCAGCAGCGCTATGGGACTAGTGGCAGATACGCAGTATTTT.